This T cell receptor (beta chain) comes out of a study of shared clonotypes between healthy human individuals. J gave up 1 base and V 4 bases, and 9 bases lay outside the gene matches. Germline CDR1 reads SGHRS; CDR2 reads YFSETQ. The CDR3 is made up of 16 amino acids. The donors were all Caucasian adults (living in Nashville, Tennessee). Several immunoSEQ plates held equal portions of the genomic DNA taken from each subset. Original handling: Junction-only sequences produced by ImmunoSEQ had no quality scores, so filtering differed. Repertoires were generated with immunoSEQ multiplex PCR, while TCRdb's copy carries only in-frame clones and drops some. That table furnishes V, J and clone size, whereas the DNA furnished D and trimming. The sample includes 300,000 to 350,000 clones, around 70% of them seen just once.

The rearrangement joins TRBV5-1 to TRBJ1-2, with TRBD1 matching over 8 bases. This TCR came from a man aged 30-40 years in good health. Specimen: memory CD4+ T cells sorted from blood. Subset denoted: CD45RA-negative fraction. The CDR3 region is CASSLQTGDFNYGYTF. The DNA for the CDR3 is TGCGCCAGCAGCCTCCAGACAGGGGATTTTAACTATGGCTACACCTTC.